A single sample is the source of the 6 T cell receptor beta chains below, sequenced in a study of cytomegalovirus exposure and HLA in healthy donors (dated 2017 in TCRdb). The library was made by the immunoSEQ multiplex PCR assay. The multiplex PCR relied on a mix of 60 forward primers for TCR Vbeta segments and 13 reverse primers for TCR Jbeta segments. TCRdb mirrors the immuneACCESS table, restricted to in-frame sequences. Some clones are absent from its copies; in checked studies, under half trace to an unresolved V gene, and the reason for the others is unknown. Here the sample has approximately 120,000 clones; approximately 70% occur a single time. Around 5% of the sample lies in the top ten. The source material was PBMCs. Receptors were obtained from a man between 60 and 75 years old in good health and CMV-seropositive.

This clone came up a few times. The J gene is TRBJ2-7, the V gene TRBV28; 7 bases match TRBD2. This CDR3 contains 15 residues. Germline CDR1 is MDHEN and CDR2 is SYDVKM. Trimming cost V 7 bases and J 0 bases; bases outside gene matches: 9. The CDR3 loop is CASTSGDTGSYEQYF. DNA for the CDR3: TGTGCCAGCACTAGCGGAGACACAGGCTCCTACGAGCAGTACTTC.

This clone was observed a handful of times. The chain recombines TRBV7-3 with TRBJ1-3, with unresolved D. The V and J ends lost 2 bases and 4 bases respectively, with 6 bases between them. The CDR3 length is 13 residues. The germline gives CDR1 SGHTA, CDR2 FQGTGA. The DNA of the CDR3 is TGTGCCAGCAGCTTATATCAGGGAAACACCATATATTTT. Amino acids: CASSLYQGNTIYF. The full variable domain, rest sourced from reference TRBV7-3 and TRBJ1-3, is GAGVSQTPSNKVTEKGKYVELRCDPISGHTALYWYRQSLGQGPEFLIYFQGTGAADDSGLPNDRFFAVRPEGSVSTLKIQRTERGDSAVYLCASSLYQGNTIYFGEGSWLTVV.

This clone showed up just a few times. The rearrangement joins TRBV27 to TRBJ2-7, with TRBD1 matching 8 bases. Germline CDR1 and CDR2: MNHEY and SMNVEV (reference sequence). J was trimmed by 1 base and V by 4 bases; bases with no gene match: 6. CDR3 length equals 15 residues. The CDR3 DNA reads TGTGCCAGCAGTTGGTCCGGGACAGGATCCTACGAGCAGTACTTC. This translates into CASSWSGTGSYEQYF.

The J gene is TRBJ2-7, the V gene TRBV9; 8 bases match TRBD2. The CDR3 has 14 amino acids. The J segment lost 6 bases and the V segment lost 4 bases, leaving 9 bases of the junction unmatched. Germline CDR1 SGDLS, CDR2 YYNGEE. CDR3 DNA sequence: TGTGCCAGCAGCCCGCAGCGGGGGACTTCCGAGCAGTACTTC. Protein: CASSPQRGTSEQYF.

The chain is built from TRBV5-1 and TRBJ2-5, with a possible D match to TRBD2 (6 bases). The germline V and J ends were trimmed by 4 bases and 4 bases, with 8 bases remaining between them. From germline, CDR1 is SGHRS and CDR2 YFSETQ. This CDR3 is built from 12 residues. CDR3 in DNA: TGCGCCAGCAGCGCGGGGTCAGAGACCCAGTACTTC. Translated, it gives CASSAGSETQYF.

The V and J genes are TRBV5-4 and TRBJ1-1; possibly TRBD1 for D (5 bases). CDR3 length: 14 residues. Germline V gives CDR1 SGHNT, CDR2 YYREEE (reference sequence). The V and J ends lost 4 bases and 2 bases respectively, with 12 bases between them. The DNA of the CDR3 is TGTGCCAGCAGCCTCTCGACAGCCAACACTGAAGCTTTCTTT. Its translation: CASSLSTANTEAFF.